Below, 5 T cell receptor beta chains from the same sample are listed, as sequenced in a study of shared clonotypes between healthy human individuals. It was CD45RO-negative cells, positively selected for CCR7, that made up naive CD8 cells, with terminally differentiated effector memory CD45RA+ cells excluded. Profiled with immunoSEQ multiplex PCR; TCRdb holds only in-frame clones, not every one. The sample yields about 2.1 million clones, 93% seen once. The sample comprised naive CD8+ T cells from PBMCs. Source of these receptors: a man aged 18 to 35 in good health. Some clones in this sample may be carry-over from other donors' samples.

V is TRBV7-3 and J is TRBJ1-2, with unresolved D. Germline values: CDR1 SGHTA, CDR2 FQGTGA. The CDR3 is made up of 15 amino acids. Deletions cut 5 bases from V and 2 bases from J, with 15 bases between. CDR3 DNA: TGTGCCAGCAGCCCAACTGGTGGGAGCAACTATGGCTACACCTTC. It specifies CASSPTGGSNYGYTF.

Remarks on this clone: At one of its ends the junction is not consistent with the germline gene, which may arise from a read error. The rearrangement uses TRBV7-9 and TRBJ1-5; 7 positions agree with TRBD1. The CDR3 totals 15 residues. Germline assignment: CDR1 SEHNR and CDR2 FQNEAQ (reference sequence). CDR3 loop: CASSPMTGSKQPQHF. Written as DNA, the CDR3 is TGTGCCAGCAGCCCGATGACAGGGAGCAAACAGCCCCAGCATTTT.

CDR3 sequence (DNA): TGTGCCACCAGCAGGGAGGTCTTCAATCAGCCCCAGCATTTT. Encoded protein: CATSREVFNQPQHF. V is TRBV15 and J is TRBJ1-5; D ambiguous. Trimming shortened V by 3 bases and J by 3 bases, and 9 bases separated the two germline ends. The CDR3 is 14 amino acids. Per germline, CDR1 LNHNV and CDR2 YYDKDF (reference sequence).

The chain joins TRBV14 to TRBJ1-2; 10 bases are a match to TRBD1. The CDR3 contains 14 residues. Germline CDR1 reads SGHDN; CDR2 reads FVKESK. The junction had 5 bases not matched to a gene; V was cut back by 3 bases and J by 7 bases. The CDR3 is CASSHDRGPGGYTF. The DNA for the CDR3 is TGTGCCAGCAGCCACGACAGGGGGCCTGGTGGCTACACCTTC. The variable domain in full, completed from reference TRBV14 and TRBJ1-2, reads EAGVTQFPSHSVIEKGQTVTLRCDPISGHDNLYWYRRVMGKEIKFLLHFVKESKQDESGMPNNRFLAERTGGTYSTLKVQPAELEDSGVYFCASSHDRGPGGYTFGSGTRLTVV.

The V call is TRBV7-8, the J call TRBJ2-7; D might be TRBD1 (6 bases). V lost 4 bases and J lost 4, with 20 bases in between. The CDR3 has 16 residues. CDR1 is SGHVS and CDR2 is FQNEAQ in the germline V gene. This CDR3 reads CASSSKTGQMMYEQYF. CDR3 nucleotides: TGTGCCAGCAGCTCAAAAACAGGACAGATGATGTACGAGCAGTACTTC.